Given below is one TCR beta chain in context. These data belong to a study of blood T cell repertoires in COVID-19. This CDR3 is 15 amino acids long. Germline lookup yields CDR1 SGDLS and CDR2 YYNGEE. V dropped 3 bases and J dropped 9; count of bases not matched to a gene: 11. Assay used: immunoSEQ multiplex PCR; TCRdb lists only in-frame clones, some missing. The sample lists fewer than 150,000 clones, approximately 80% occurring once. The specimen was peripheral blood. This TCR derives from a woman of 80 years or more in a cohort sampled during active or convalescent COVID-19. This chain joins TRBV9 and TRBJ2-1; 8 bases agree with TRBD2. The CDR3 sequence: CASSERALRGGEQFF. For the CDR3, the DNA is TGTGCCAGCAGCGAGCGGGCCCTTCGGGGGGGTGAGCAGTTCTTC. Full variable domain (remainder filled in from reference TRBV9 and TRBJ2-1): DSGVTQTPKHLITATGQRVTLRCSPRSGDLSVYWYQQSLDQGLQFLIQYYNGEERAKGNILERFSAQQFPDLHSELNLSSLELGDSALYFCASSERALRGGEQFFGPGTRLTVL.